Listed below are T cell receptor beta chains from one sample, sequenced in a study of cytomegalovirus exposure and HLA in healthy donors. Produced via immunoSEQ multiplex PCR; TCRdb's table is partial and in-frame only. Here the sample spans about 200,000 clones, around nine tenths being singletons. The specimen sequenced was PBMCs. The receptors derive from a woman aged 30 to 39 in good health and CMV-seronegative. Both conserved end residues are trimmed from each CDR3. Size tells how often a clone was seen (once, few, many) or the class of an expanded clone, and some rows leave it out.

TRBJ1-2 | once | TRBV28 | ASRPDTNYGYT
TRBJ2-7 | - | TRBV19 | ATRDRAYEQY
TRBJ2-5 | - | TRBV6-1 | ASSEGGLETQY
TRBJ2-3 | - | TRBV19 | ASRSSGSVEDTQY
TRBJ2-1 | - | TRBV5-4 | ASSPRAGGRDEQF
TRBJ2-7 | few | TRBV27 | ASSPTAELDEQY
TRBJ1-3 | - | TRBV10-3 | ASYGPEGRSGNTIY
TRBJ2-5 | - | TRBV5-1 | ASSPFISLGETQY
TRBJ2-3 | - | TRBV2 | ASTSSGGFADTQY
TRBJ1-1 | - | TRBV14 | ASSQSRATEAF
TRBJ1-1 | - | TRBV5-1 | ASSLPGGQIEAF
TRBJ2-7 | few | TRBV7-2 | ASSLRDGLAGGYEQY
TRBJ2-1 | - | TRBV15 | ATSSFEAGAGDEQF
TRBJ1-1 | - | TRBV2 | ASSDTLAGDGTEAF
TRBJ1-1 | - | TRBV13 | ASSFSGTEAF
TRBJ2-1 | few | TRBV18 | ASSPSGTSGVSNEQF
TRBJ2-7 | - | TRBV7-6 | ASSLLRTGGEQY
TRBJ1-5 | once | TRBV6-1 | ASSGRGRVNSNQPQH
TRBJ2-5 | once | TRBV9 | ASSEVTSGTETQY
TRBJ1-2 | - | TRBV11-2 | ASSLVPGANYGYT
TRBJ2-1 | - | TRBV5-4 | ASSRTSGEGYEQF
TRBJ2-7 | once | TRBV11-2 | ASSSLTSGKVYEQY
TRBJ2-1 | - | TRBV15 | ATSLGLSSYNEQF
TRBJ2-3 | once | TRBV28 | ASSVLAGSRDTQY
TRBJ2-2 | - | TRBV6-1 | ASSALTGLNTGELF